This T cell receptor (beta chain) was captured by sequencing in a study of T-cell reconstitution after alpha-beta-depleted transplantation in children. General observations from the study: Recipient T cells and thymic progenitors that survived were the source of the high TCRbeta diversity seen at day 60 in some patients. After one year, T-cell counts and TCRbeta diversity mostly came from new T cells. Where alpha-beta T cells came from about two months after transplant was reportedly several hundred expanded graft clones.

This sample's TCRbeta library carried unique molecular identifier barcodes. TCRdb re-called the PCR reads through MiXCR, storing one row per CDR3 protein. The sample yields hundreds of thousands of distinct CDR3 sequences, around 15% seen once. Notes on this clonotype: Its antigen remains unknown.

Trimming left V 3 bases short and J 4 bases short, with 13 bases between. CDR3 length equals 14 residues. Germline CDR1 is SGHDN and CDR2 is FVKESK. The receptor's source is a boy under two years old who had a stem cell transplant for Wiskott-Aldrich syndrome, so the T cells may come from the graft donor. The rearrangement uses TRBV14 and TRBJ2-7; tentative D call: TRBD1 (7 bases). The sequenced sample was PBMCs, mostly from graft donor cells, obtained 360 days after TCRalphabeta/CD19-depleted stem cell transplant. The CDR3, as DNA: TGTGCCAGCAGCCAGCGGGACAGTCGGTACGAGCAGTACTTC. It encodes CASSQRDSRYEQYF.